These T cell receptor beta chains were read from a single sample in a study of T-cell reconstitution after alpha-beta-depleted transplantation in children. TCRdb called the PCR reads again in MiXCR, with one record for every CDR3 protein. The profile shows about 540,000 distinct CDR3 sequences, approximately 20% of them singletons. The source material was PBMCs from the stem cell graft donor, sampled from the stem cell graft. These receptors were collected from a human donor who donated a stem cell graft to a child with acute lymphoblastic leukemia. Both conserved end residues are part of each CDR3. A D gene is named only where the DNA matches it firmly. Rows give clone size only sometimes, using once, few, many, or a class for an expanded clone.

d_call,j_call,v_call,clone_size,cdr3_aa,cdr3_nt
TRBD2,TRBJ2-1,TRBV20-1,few,CSAKGSGRYEQFF,TGCAGTGCCAAGGGCAGCGGGAGATATGAGCAGTTCTTC
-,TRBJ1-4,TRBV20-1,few,CSASPPGRDEKLFF,TGCAGCGCCTCCCCTCCAGGGCGAGATGAAAAACTGTTTTTT
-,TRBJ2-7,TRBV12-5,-,CASGLVPTANYEQYF,TGTGCTAGTGGTTTGGTACCGACAGCTAACTACGAGCAGTACTTC
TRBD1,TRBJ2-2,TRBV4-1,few,CASSQDWGTGGTGELFF,TGCGCCAGCAGCCAAGATTGGGGGACAGGGGGAACCGGGGAGCTGTTTTTT
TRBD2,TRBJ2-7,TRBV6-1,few,CASSPLRTSGYEQYF,TGTGCCAGCAGCCCCTTAAGGACTAGCGGCTACGAGCAGTACTTC
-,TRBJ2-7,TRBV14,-,CASSGLGNEQYF,TGTGCCAGCAGCGGGCTGGGGAACGAGCAGTACTTC
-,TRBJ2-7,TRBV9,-,CASSAQGTSYEQYF,TGTGCCAGCAGCGCCCAGGGGACCTCCTACGAGCAGTACTTC
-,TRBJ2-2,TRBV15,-,CATGRTTGELFF,TGTGCCACCGGCAGAACGACCGGGGAGCTGTTTTTT
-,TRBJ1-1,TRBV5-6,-,CASSLMGSSTEAFF,TGTGCCAGCAGCTTGATGGGGAGTAGCACTGAAGCTTTCTTT
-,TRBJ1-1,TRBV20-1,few,CSAGRNSHTEAFF,TGCAGTGCTGGAAGGAATTCCCACACTGAAGCTTTCTTT